Below, 26 T cell receptor beta chains from the same sample are listed, as sequenced in a study of T cells in Graves' hyperthyroidism and ophthalmopathy (dated 2019 in TCRdb). Library preparation employed multiplex PCR. TCRdb records Illumina HiSeq 2000 as the sequencer. TCR beta CDR3 regions were amplified from RNA transcripts. For the first round of RT-PCR on the TCR CDR3, the HTBI primer set was used together with the Qiagen OneStep RT-PCR kit. TCRdb passed the public sequencing reads through fastp at Q25 and MiXCR, retaining productive beta sequences. Entries that share a CDR3 protein sequence are merged under the most common genes and DNA. Present in this sample are around 800,000 distinct CDR3 sequences, 38% of which were seen just once. Of the sample, about 9% is held by the ten largest clones. Sequencing used blood. The origin of the receptors is a man aged 18-30 years with Graves' hyperthyroidism.

This clonotype showed up many times. This sequence joins TRBV13 and TRBJ1-1, with D hard to call. This CDR3 spans 15 amino acids. Trimming took off 2 bases at V and 0 bases at J, with 10 bases between the two ends. Germline CDR1 reads PRHDT; CDR2 reads FYEKMQ (reference sequence). Here the CDR3 DNA reads TGTGCCAGCAGCTTAACCGGGTCCATGAACACTGAAGCTTTCTTT. The encoded protein is CASSLTGSMNTEAFF.

This clonotype was observed a handful of times. The V call is TRBV9, the J call TRBJ1-1; a possible D gene is TRBD1 (6 bases). CDR3 length: 15 residues. The ends were cut back, 0 bases at V and 5 bases at J, with 14 bases in the middle. The germline CDR1 and CDR2 sequences are SGDLS and YYNGEE. The CDR3 coding sequence is TGTGCCAGCAGCGTAGGTCGGACAGCTGTTACTGAAGCTTTCTTT. Translating gives CASSVGRTAVTEAFF.

In its sample, this clonotype was seen a few times. The genes are TRBV7-2 and TRBJ2-7; TRBD2 matches 10 bases. The J segment lost 1 base and the V segment lost 5 bases, leaving 5 bases of the junction unmatched. CDR3 length: 15 amino acids. Looked up from germline, CDR1 is SGHTA and CDR2 is FQGNSA. The CDR3 here is CASSQELAGSYEQYF. CDR3 DNA: TGTGCCAGCAGCCAAGAACTAGCGGGATCCTACGAGCAGTACTTC. The whole variable domain, filled in from reference TRBV7-2 and TRBJ2-7, reads GAGVSQSPSNKVTEKGKDVELRCDPISGHTALYWYRQSLGQGLEFLIYFQGNSAPDKSGLPSDRFSAERTGGSVSTLTIQRTQQEDSAVYLCASSQELAGSYEQYFGPGTRLTVT.

A few counts support this clonotype. The V call is TRBV19, the J call TRBJ1-6, with D perhaps TRBD1 (5 bases). CDR3 length: 16 residues. CDR1 is LNHDA and CDR2 is SQIVND in the germline V gene (reference sequence). With 7 bases removed from V and 1 base from J, the gap between germline ends came to 14 bases. The CDR3 spells CASTIGGRSYNSPLHF. The CDR3, as DNA: TGTGCCAGTACGATCGGGGGACGGTCCTATAATTCACCCCTCCACTTT.

CDR3 region: CASRSRPDRQGGYGNQPQHF. The CDR3 DNA follows: TGTGCCAGCAGATCCCGACCTGATCGACAGGGAGGCTATGGCAATCAGCCCCAGCATTTT. This rearrangement joins TRBV7-3 to TRBJ1-5; TRBD1 agrees at 7 bases. Germline assignment: CDR1 SGHTA and CDR2 FQGTGA. V lost 6 bases and J lost 2; bases outside the gene matches: 22. There are 20 residues in the CDR3.

The CDR3 sequence: CATSDGGAGGPYEQYF. In DNA, the CDR3 is TGTGCCACCAGTGACGGGGGAGCGGGAGGGCCGTACGAGCAGTACTTC. This rearrangement joins TRBV24-1 to TRBJ2-7, with 10 bases lining up with TRBD2. The germline V gene has CDR1 KGHDR and CDR2 SFDVKD. The CDR3 is made up of 16 amino acids. With V trimmed by 4 bases and J by 4 bases, 9 bases remained unmatched.

There are a few counts of this clonotype. The genes are TRBV20-1 and TRBJ2-7, with D maybe TRBD1 (5 bases). Trimming took off 0 bases at V and 2 bases at J, with 11 bases between the two ends. The CDR3 totals 14 residues. Germline loops: CDR1 DFQATT, CDR2 SNEGSKA (reference sequence). For the CDR3, the DNA is TGCAGTGCTAGAGATCGCAGGGCTACCTACGAGCAGTACTTC. Its protein product is CSARDRRATYEQYF.

This sequence joins TRBV4-1 and TRBJ2-5, with a possible D match to TRBD1 (6 bases). Looked up from germline, CDR1 is MGHRA and CDR2 is YSYEKL. The CDR3 is made up of 18 amino acids. V was clipped by 1 base and J by 1 base, with 19 bases between them. The CDR3: CASSQGTEPDRTQETQYF. The CDR3 DNA follows: TGCGCCAGCAGCCAAGGTACCGAACCGGACAGAACCCAAGAGACCCAGTACTTC.

This clonotype was detected ten times or more. The J gene is TRBJ1-1, the V gene TRBV5-1; 11 bases are a match to TRBD1. CDR3 size: 14 residues. CDR1 is SGHRS and CDR2 is YFSETQ in the germline V gene. V lost 3 bases to trimming and J lost 3 bases; unmatched junction nucleotides: 1. The CDR3 DNA is TGCGCCAGCAGCTCGGACAGGGGGCACACTGAAGCTTTCTTT. It codes for CASSSDRGHTEAFF.

Remarks on this clonotype: This may be a read error: a much more frequent sequence differs by one nucleotide. V gene TRBV2 combines with J gene TRBJ2-7, with TRBD2 identical over 11 bases. V dropped 6 bases and J dropped 0; count of bases not matched to a gene: 1. The CDR3 consists of 14 residues. Germline V lookup: CDR1 SNHLY, CDR2 FYNNEI. This chain's CDR3 is CASRTSGNSYEQYF. In DNA, the CDR3 is TGTGCCAGCAGGACTAGCGGGAACTCCTACGAGCAGTACTTC.

The rearrangement joins TRBV7-9 to TRBJ1-3; possibly TRBD1 for D (5 bases). This CDR3 region has 17 residues. CDR1 SEHNR and CDR2 FQNEAQ come from the germline V gene (reference sequence). The V and J ends lost 4 bases and 0 bases respectively, with 16 bases between them. In DNA, the CDR3 is TGTGCCAGCAGCTATGCACGGGACGGAGACTCTGGAAACACCATATATTTT. Its translation: CASSYARDGDSGNTIYF.

This clonotype was observed many times. The genes are TRBV20-1 and TRBJ2-7; TRBD1 is a possible D gene (6 bases). Trimming shortened V by 6 bases and J by 2 bases, and 20 bases separated the two germline ends. The CDR3 spans 15 residues. Germline V gene sequence: CDR1 DFQATT, CDR2 SNEGSKA (reference sequence). The CDR3 protein is CSAESPDSLAYEQYF. CDR3 in DNA: TGCAGTGCCGAATCTCCGGACAGCCTCGCCTACGAGCAGTACTTC.

The V gene is TRBV14, the J gene TRBJ1-3; D call uncertain. The germline V gene has CDR1 SGHDN and CDR2 FVKESK. The length of the CDR3 is 15 residues. The V end lost 0 bases, the J end lost 2 bases, and 8 bases lay between the germline ends. This chain's CDR3 is CASSQDRRAGNTIYF. The CDR3 nucleotides are TGTGCCAGCAGCCAAGACAGGAGGGCTGGAAACACCATATATTTT.

The genes are TRBV7-2 and TRBJ2-2; D remains unclear. Germline CDR1 and CDR2: SGHTA and FQGNSA. The CDR3 has 17 amino acids. V was clipped by 7 bases and J by 0 bases, with 18 bases between them. CDR3 nucleotides: TGTGCCAGCACAGAATTTACGAGCCTGTCGAACACCGGGGAGCTGTTTTTT. It is translated as CASTEFTSLSNTGELFF.

The chain joins TRBV2 to TRBJ1-2; D unresolved. V was clipped by 6 bases and J by 12 bases, with 11 bases between them. The V gene's germline CDR1 is SNHLY and CDR2 FYNNEI. The CDR3 length is 10 residues. DNA of the CDR3: TGTGCCAGCAGATACGGCGGAAACACCTTC. It encodes CASRYGGNTF.

There are a few counts of this clonotype. The chain links TRBV6-5 to TRBJ1-2, with D unclear. Per the germline V gene, CDR1 is MNHEY and CDR2 is SVGAGI. The CDR3 contains 13 residues. Trimming stripped 6 bases from V and 8 bases from J, with 16 bases between. The CDR3: CASRSGIQVGYTF. Written as DNA, the CDR3 is TGTGCCAGCAGGTCCGGGATCCAAGTCGGCTACACCTTC.

The CDR3 sequence: CASSEISQGTGYTF. The CDR3 DNA sequence: TGTGCCAGCAGTGAAATAAGCCAGGGGACCGGCTACACCTTC. V usage is TRBV25-1 and J usage is TRBJ1-2; perhaps TRBD1 as D (6 bases). CDR3 size: 14 residues. V was cut by 2 bases and J by 8 bases, with 15 bases left in between. Looked up from germline, CDR1 is MGHDK and CDR2 is SYGVNS.

This clonotype has at least ten counts. The rearrangement joins TRBV7-2 to TRBJ2-7; D unresolved. CDR3 size: 14 residues. The germline gives CDR1 SGHTA, CDR2 FQGNSA. The ends were cut back, 3 bases at V and 4 bases at J, with 13 bases in the middle. CDR3 DNA: TGTGCCAGCAGCTTCTCGAGCAGGAGATACGAGCAGTACTTC. Translation: CASSFSSRRYEQYF.

On this clonotype itself: This may be a read error, as it is one base from a much larger clone. J is TRBJ1-5 and V is TRBV19; TRBD1 matches at 8 bases. Per the germline V gene, CDR1 is LNHDA and CDR2 is SQIVND (reference sequence). Trimming cost V 5 bases and J 5 bases; bases outside gene matches: 14. This CDR3 has 17 amino acids. The DNA of the CDR3 is TGTGCCAGTAGTTCCCGTGACAGGGGACGGAGGCATCAGCCCCAGCATTTT. Its translation is CASSSRDRGRRHQPQHF.

Remarks on this clonotype: This likely comes from a read error, as the CDR3 has no conserved phenylalanine or tryptophan at its end. The rearrangement joins TRBV2 to TRBJ1-1; no clear D. CDR3 length: 13 residues. V was clipped by 5 bases and J by 1 base, with 8 bases between them. The germline V gene has CDR1 SNHLY and CDR2 FYNNEI. CDR3 bases: TGTGCCAGCAGTTTAGAGGGGAACACTGAAGCTTTCCTT. This translates into CASSLEGNTEAFL.

This clonotype has only a few counts. The chain has TRBV19 and TRBJ1-3, with TRBD1 identical over 9 bases. Per the germline V gene, CDR1 is LNHDA and CDR2 is SQIVND (reference sequence). V lost 7 bases, J lost 4 bases, and 8 bases stayed unmatched. The CDR3 sequence is 15 residues long. CDR3 residues: CASIPQGANGNTIYF. The CDR3, as DNA: TGTGCCAGTATACCACAGGGGGCGAACGGAAACACCATATATTTT.

Comment on this clonotype: A much larger clone lies one base from this, so it may be a read error. The rearrangement joins TRBV2 to TRBJ2-2; TRBD2 is a possible D gene (5 bases). CDR1 and CDR2 (germline): SNHLY, FYNNEI. The CDR3 totals 13 residues. The CDR3 loop reads CASITGTDGELLF. CDR3 bases: TGTGCCAGCATAACGGGTACTGACGGGGAGCTGCTTTTT.

At least ten counts were recorded for this clonotype. A clone one base away is much larger, so this may be a read error. The rearrangement links TRBV7-3 to TRBJ2-2; D is unresolved. Per the germline V gene, CDR1 is SGHTA and CDR2 is FQGTGA. V gave up 6 bases and J gave up 6 bases, with 8 bases separating them. This CDR3 is 12 amino acids long. CDR3 DNA: TGTGCCAGCAGGGATGGGCCCGGGGAGCTGTTTTTT. Its translation: CASRDGPGELFF.

This clonotype has a handful of counts. The gene calls are TRBV2 and TRBJ2-7; no reliable D call. This CDR3 comprises 14 residues. The V gene lost 5 bases and the J gene lost 2 bases, with 13 bases spanning the gap. Per germline, CDR1 SNHLY and CDR2 FYNNEI. CDR3 in DNA: TGTGCCAGCAGTTTACGTTCAGGCCCCTACGAGCAGTACTTC. Its translation is CASSLRSGPYEQYF.

This chain links TRBV28 with TRBJ1-5; TRBD1 is a possible D gene (6 bases). Germline V gives CDR1 MDHEN, CDR2 SYDVKM. The V gene lost 2 bases and the J gene lost 1 base, with 12 bases spanning the gap. This CDR3 spans 16 amino acids. The CDR3 protein is CASSLVGQSSNQPQHF. In DNA, the CDR3 is TGTGCCAGCAGTTTAGTCGGACAGAGCAGCAATCAGCCCCAGCATTTT.

Remarks on this clonotype: One end of the junction does not line up with germline, which may come from a read error. The chain combines TRBV4-1 with TRBJ2-5, with D possibly matching TRBD2 (5 bases). CDR3 length equals 13 residues. Per germline, CDR1 MGHRA and CDR2 YSYEKL. CDR3 sequence (DNA): TGTGCCAGCAGCCAGAGGGAGAGCGAGACCCAGTACTTC. Its translation is CASSQRESETQYF.